This TCR beta chain was sequenced for a study of shared clonotypes between healthy human individuals. The CDR3 runs to 10 residues. Sequencing used immunoSEQ multiplex PCR; TCRdb keeps in-frame clones, though not all of them. Here the sample spans about 2.3 million clones, 80% to 95% being singletons. As concerns this clone: Its specificity is not known.

Study-level points and caveats: When compared with the clonotypes that were shared by all four sorted-subset donors, the non-shared clonotypes turned out to have lower generation probabilities. What limited the represented genetic and exposure-history diversity was the small number of donors.

This TCR was sampled from a man younger than 35 in good health. Some clones in this sample may be carry-over from other donors' samples. Sample: naive CD4+ T cells from PBMCs. Subset in this sample: CD45RA+ positively selected. The J gene is TRBJ1-2, the V gene TRBV21-1; the table assigns TRBD1, which was not confirmed against the DNA. TRBV21-1 is given as a pseudogene. Written as DNA, the CDR3 is TGTGCCAGACCTGAGGACAGGGGCACCTTC. Translated, it gives CARPEDRGTF.